A single sample is the source of the 29 T cell receptor beta chains below, sequenced in a study of T cell responses to AZD1222 COVID-19 vaccine. The method was immunoSEQ multiplex PCR; TCRdb's version includes in-frame clones alone and lacks a portion of them. This table holds 100,000 to 150,000 clones, more than 65% found once. The material was peripheral blood, obtained 28 days after the second AZD1222 dose. These receptors all stem from an adult who received the AZD1222 COVID-19 vaccine.

V gene TRBV2 combines with J gene TRBJ2-7, with D possibly TRBD1 on 6 matching bases. The CDR3 is 14 amino acids. Trimming took off 8 bases at V and 1 base at J, with 15 bases between the two ends. The germline gives CDR1 SNHLY, CDR2 FYNNEI. This CDR3 is CASGQTSNSYEQYF. The DNA for the CDR3 is TGTGCCAGCGGACAGACCTCGAATTCCTACGAGCAGTACTTC.

The chain couples TRBV28 to TRBJ2-3; no definite D call. V was trimmed by 5 bases and J by 0 bases, leaving 6 bases between them. In germline, CDR1 is MDHEN, CDR2 SYDVKM. The CDR3 loop spans 13 amino acids. The CDR3 sequence is CASSRMSTDTQYF. In DNA form, the CDR3 reads TGTGCCAGCAGTAGAATGAGCACAGATACGCAGTATTTT.

The chain has TRBV12-3 or TRBV12-4 and TRBJ2-1, with D hard to call. The germline V and J ends were trimmed by 3 bases and 6 bases, with 9 bases remaining between them. The CDR3 has 13 amino acids. The chain's CDR3 is CASSFLLTNEQFF. The CDR3 DNA follows: TGTGCCAGCAGTTTTCTACTAACCAATGAGCAGTTCTTC.

V usage is TRBV7-3 and J usage is TRBJ2-5, with a weak D call TRBD2 (6 bases). Germline V gene lookup returns CDR1 SGHTA and CDR2 FQGTGA. The CDR3 is made up of 14 amino acids. V was trimmed by 5 bases and J by 2 bases, leaving 12 bases between them. The CDR3 coding sequence is TGTGCCAGCAGCCAAGCGGGTTTACAAGAGACCCAGTACTTC. This codes for CASSQAGLQETQYF.

The rearrangement joins TRBV4-1 to TRBJ2-7, with 9 nucleotides matching TRBD1. Germline V gene lookup returns CDR1 MGHRA and CDR2 YSYEKL. V shed 5 bases and J 6 bases; nucleotides not matched to a gene: 8. The CDR3 is 14 amino acids. CDR3 sequence: CASSRQGVQGEQYF. The CDR3 nucleotides are TGCGCCAGCAGCAGACAGGGGGTTCAGGGCGAGCAGTACTTC.

The chain couples TRBV12-3 or TRBV12-4 to TRBJ2-2, with a tentative D call TRBD2 (5 bases). V lost 5 bases, J lost 4 bases, and 8 bases lay in between. This CDR3 region has 13 residues. This chain's CDR3 is CASSILGTGELFF. The CDR3 coding sequence is TGTGCCAGCAGTATACTAGGCACCGGGGAGCTGTTTTTT.

The chain combines TRBV10-3 with TRBJ2-7; TRBD1 agrees at 7 bases. The ends lost 10 bases at V and 1 base at J; junction bases unmatched: 10. There are 14 residues in the CDR3. Germline V CDR1 and CDR2: ENHRY, SYGVKD. CDR3: CATVGQVVSYEQYF. The CDR3 nucleotides are TGTGCCACTGTCGGACAGGTAGTGTCCTACGAGCAGTACTTC.

The rearrangement uses TRBV7-2 and TRBJ2-5, with 10 bases lining up with TRBD2. Germline V lookup: CDR1 SGHTA, CDR2 FQGNSA. This CDR3 region has 18 residues. With V trimmed by 1 base and J by 1 base, 9 bases remained unmatched. The DNA of the CDR3 is TGTGCCAGCAGCTTAGAGATCGCGATAGCGGGGGGCCAAGAGACCCAGTACTTC. The encoded protein is CASSLEIAIAGGQETQYF.

V and J are TRBV9 and TRBJ2-5; 8 nucleotides agree with TRBD1. Germline lookup yields CDR1 SGDLS and CDR2 YYNGEE. This CDR3 is 16 amino acids long. After removal of 0 bases from V and 5 bases from J, the junction contained 9 bases not matched to a gene. The CDR3 protein is CASSVDPPGGRETQYF. The CDR3 DNA sequence: TGTGCCAGCAGCGTAGACCCACCAGGGGGCAGGGAGACCCAGTACTTC.

The CDR3 DNA is TGCGCCAGCAGCCCGCACCTTGACAGGGTTGAAAAACTGTTTTTT. Residues: CASSPHLDRVEKLFF. The J gene is TRBJ1-4, the V gene TRBV4-1, with 7 bases identical to TRBD1. The CDR3 length is 15 residues. Germline lookup yields CDR1 MGHRA and CDR2 YSYEKL. V was pared by 4 bases and J by 7 bases, with 9 bases of the junction left unmatched.

This clone occurred a few times. This sequence joins TRBV19 and TRBJ1-5; D not resolved. Germline V lookup: CDR1 LNHDA, CDR2 SQIVND (reference sequence). CDR3 length: 15 residues. Deletions cut 5 bases from V and 2 bases from J, with 13 bases between. The CDR3 DNA reads TGTGCCAGTAGTTTGGGAGCGAGGGGCAATCAGCCCCAGCATTTT. This sequence encodes CASSLGARGNQPQHF.

V and J are TRBV28 and TRBJ2-3, with D perhaps assigned TRBD1 or TRBD2 (8 bases each). The ends were cut back, 7 bases at V and 2 bases at J, with 19 bases in the middle. The CDR3 contains 16 residues. From germline, CDR1 is MDHEN and CDR2 SYDVKM. The CDR3 DNA reads as TGTGCCAGCACCCCGGGGGGGACAGGCCTCACAGATACGCAGTATTTT. Protein product: CASTPGGTGLTDTQYF.

The chain is built from TRBV3-1 (or the pseudogene TRBV3-2) and TRBJ1-2; D unresolved. This CDR3 spans 12 amino acids. V lost 0 bases and J lost 8, with 7 bases in between. Per the germline V gene, CDR1 is LGHDT and CDR2 is YNNKEL (reference sequence). DNA for the CDR3: TGTGCCAGCAGCCAAGATCGTATCGGCTACACCTTC. Its translation: CASSQDRIGYTF.

The rearrangement joins TRBV2 to TRBJ1-1, with 7 bases lining up with TRBD1. J gave up 0 bases and V 5 bases, and 6 bases lay outside the gene matches. Looked up from germline, CDR1 is SNHLY and CDR2 is FYNNEI. The CDR3 extends over 15 amino acids. The CDR3 here is CASSSDRRMNTEAFF. For the CDR3, the DNA is TGTGCCAGCAGTTCGGACAGGCGTATGAACACTGAAGCTTTCTTT.

This clone was seen once. V is TRBV29-1 and J is TRBJ1-4; TRBD1 agrees at 9 bases. Germline-derived CDR1 and CDR2 are SQVTM and ANQGSEA. The CDR3 sequence is 13 residues long. Trimming at V came to 7 bases and at J to 8 bases, leaving 8 bases not matched to a gene. The CDR3 spells CSAGTGRSEKLFF. CDR3 DNA: TGCAGCGCAGGGACAGGGAGAAGCGAAAAACTGTTTTTT.

V usage is TRBV28 and J usage is TRBJ1-2; 10 bases map to TRBD1. CDR3 length: 15 residues. Trimming removed 7 bases from V and 3 bases from J; junction bases left unmatched: 8. Germline V gives CDR1 MDHEN, CDR2 SYDVKM. This CDR3 reads CASNPRGTGDYGYTF. CDR3 coding DNA: TGTGCCAGCAACCCTCGGGGGACAGGGGACTATGGCTACACCTTC.

The chain employs TRBV11-2 and TRBJ1-2; D gene unclear. Trimming shortened V by 5 bases and J by 8 bases, and 18 bases separated the two germline ends. Germline V gene sequence: CDR1 SGHAT, CDR2 FQNNGV. The CDR3 runs 14 residues. CDR3 DNA sequence: TGTGCCAGCAGCGCGACGTCGGGCATTGGCGGCTACACCTTC. Amino acid sequence: CASSATSGIGGYTF.

The chain employs TRBV5-6 and TRBJ2-3; D not resolved. The ends were cut back, 4 bases at V and 8 bases at J, with 14 bases in the middle. Germline V gene lookup returns CDR1 SGHDT and CDR2 YYEEEE. The CDR3 is made up of 13 amino acids. CDR3 nucleotides: TGTGCCAGCAGCCCTCGCAGACAAGGTACGCAGTATTTT. This translates into CASSPRRQGTQYF.

V is TRBV6-5 and J is TRBJ2-7; D possibly corresponds to TRBD1 (6 bases). Germline V lookup: CDR1 MNHEY, CDR2 SVGAGI. This CDR3 has 13 residues. V shed 8 bases and J shed 0 bases, with 11 bases lying between them. This CDR3 reads CASLRDNSYEQYF. The CDR3 DNA sequence: TGTGCCAGCCTCCGGGACAACTCCTACGAGCAGTACTTC.

The chain has TRBV6-5 and TRBJ2-7; TRBD1 might be the D (5 bases). CDR3 length: 16 amino acids. Germline V lookup: CDR1 MNHEY, CDR2 SVGAGI. The germline V and J ends were trimmed by 3 bases and 3 bases, with 18 bases remaining between them. CDR3 nucleotides: TGTGCCAGCAGTTATTCCCCCACAGGAGCCGACTACGAGCAGTACTTC. This codes for CASSYSPTGADYEQYF.

J is TRBJ1-1 and V is TRBV28, with D maybe TRBD1 (6 bases). Trimming cost V 6 bases and J 2 bases, with 19 bases left between them. CDR1 MDHEN and CDR2 SYDVKM come from the germline V gene. The CDR3 loop spans 16 amino acids. CDR3 region: CASSSLPQGFNTEAFF. CDR3 nucleotide sequence: TGTGCCAGCAGCTCCCTCCCACAGGGATTTAACACTGAAGCTTTCTTT.

The chain combines TRBV28 with TRBJ1-2, with D hard to call. Germline V gene lookup returns CDR1 MDHEN and CDR2 SYDVKM. V dropped 5 bases and J dropped 5 bases, with 6 bases sitting between them. The CDR3 is 11 residues long. The CDR3 DNA sequence: TGTGCCAGCAGTGAAGTATATGGCTACACCTTC. Translation: CASSEVYGYTF.

In its sample, this clone was seen a few times. The chain uses TRBV4-2 and TRBJ2-1; 8 bases are a match to TRBD1. CDR3 length equals 16 residues. Trimming cost V 3 bases and J 1 base; bases outside gene matches: 5. Germline V gives CDR1 LGHNA, CDR2 YNFKEQ. The CDR3 DNA is TGTGCCAGCAGCCATCCCGACAGGGGTTCCTACAATGAGCAGTTCTTC. It is translated as CASSHPDRGSYNEQFF.

This sequence joins TRBV6-5 and TRBJ1-2, with no clear D. Trimming removed 6 bases from V and 8 bases from J, with 16 bases in between. The length of the CDR3 is 13 residues. CDR1 MNHEY and CDR2 SVGAGI come from the germline V gene. The CDR3 protein is CASRSQRVEGYTF. DNA of the CDR3: TGTGCCAGCAGGTCACAGAGGGTGGAGGGCTACACCTTC.

This chain uses TRBV6-5 with TRBJ2-7; the match to TRBD1 covers 7 bases. V gave up 6 bases and J gave up 5 bases; unmatched junction bases: 7. The CDR3 extends over 13 amino acids. Germline assignment: CDR1 MNHEY and CDR2 SVGAGI. The chain's CDR3 is CASSLTGSHEQYF. DNA of the CDR3: TGTGCCAGCAGCCTGACAGGGTCCCACGAGCAGTACTTC.

This clone has a handful of counts. This rearrangement joins TRBV6-4 to TRBJ1-5; D gene uncertain. Trimming took off 4 bases at V and 1 base at J, with 8 bases between the two ends. There are 14 residues in the CDR3. Germline V CDR1 and CDR2: MRHNA, SNTAGT. The CDR3 here is CASSVEGSNQPQHF. CDR3 nucleotides: TGTGCCAGCAGTGTAGAAGGGAGCAATCAGCCCCAGCATTTT.

This clone came up a few times. The chain joins TRBV2 to TRBJ1-1; tentatively, D is TRBD1 (5 bases). Per the germline V gene, CDR1 is SNHLY and CDR2 is FYNNEI. The germline V and J ends were trimmed by 7 bases and 1 base, with 10 bases remaining between them. The CDR3 consists of 13 residues. The CDR3 protein is CASNLQGNTEAFF. The CDR3 nucleotides are TGTGCCAGCAACCTCCAGGGGAACACTGAAGCTTTCTTT.

This rearrangement joins TRBV5-1 to TRBJ2-1, with TRBD2 matching over 10 bases. CDR3 size: 15 residues. The V gene's germline CDR1 is SGHRS and CDR2 YFSETQ. V shed 0 bases, J shed 8 bases, and the junction held 5 bases outside the gene matches. This chain's CDR3 is CASSLEASGGHEQFF. DNA for the CDR3: TGCGCCAGCAGCTTGGAGGCTAGCGGGGGACATGAGCAGTTCTTC.

The J gene is TRBJ1-5, the V gene TRBV19; D is possibly TRBD1 (5 bases). From germline, CDR1 is LNHDA and CDR2 SQIVND (reference sequence). V dropped 6 bases and J dropped 0 bases, with 15 bases sitting between them. The CDR3 has 16 amino acids. Written as DNA, the CDR3 is TGTGCCAGTAGGGAGGGGAAGTATATTAGCAATCAGCCCCAGCATTTT. This codes for CASREGKYISNQPQHF.